This T cell receptor beta chain was sequenced during a study of identical twins. Study findings and constraints: Among out-of-frame alpha sequences shared by twins, low generation probability occurred in excess.

Regarding this clonotype: What it binds is not known.

CDR1 is SGHVS, CDR2 FNYEAQ, per germline. The CDR3 runs 13 residues. V was trimmed by 6 bases and J by 7 bases, leaving 13 bases between them. TCRdb redid the calling of the 5' RACE reads with MiXCR, one entry per CDR3 protein. Among hundreds of thousands of distinct CDR3 sequences listed, roughly a quarter were seen once. These data also featured in a second study, about T cells expressing NK-cell markers. That source adds: Underlying the TCR beta repertoires were sorted CD3+CD56+NKG2C+, CD3+CD56+NKG2C- and CD3+CD56-NKG2C+ T cells. The study sequenced eight donors, seven HCMV-seropositive and one seronegative.

V and J are TRBV7-6 and TRBJ1-5; no definite D call. The sample comprised CD4+ T cells sorted from blood. This sequence was found in a woman younger than 30 in good health. As DNA, the CDR3 is TGTGCCAGCAGTTATACGGTGGGGCAGCCCCAGCATTTT. Translating it yields CASSYTVGQPQHF.